A single sample is the source of the 28 T cell receptor beta chains below, sequenced in a study of blood T cell repertoires in COVID-19. Libraries were prepared by immunoSEQ multiplex PCR; TCRdb keeps only in-frame clonotypes and omits some of them. The data hold 90,000 or so clones, with about 90% observed a single time. The sequencing sample was made of peripheral blood. The receptors were gathered from a human donor with active COVID-19. The donor label of this sample is uncertain.

The chain is built from TRBV9 and TRBJ2-1, with D perhaps matching TRBD2 (6 bases). The CDR3 is 15 amino acids. Germline V gene lookup returns CDR1 SGDLS and CDR2 YYNGEE. The germline V and J ends were trimmed by 1 base and 5 bases, with 13 bases remaining between them. The CDR3 coding sequence is TGTGCCAGCAGCGTAACCGGGGGAAGCGACAATGAGCAGTTCTTC. Its translation is CASSVTGGSDNEQFF.

The V gene is TRBV2, the J gene TRBJ2-7; maybe TRBD2 (6 bases). The CDR3 is 14 residues long. Trimming removed 2 bases from V and 6 bases from J, with 14 bases in between. Germline V gene sequence: CDR1 SNHLY, CDR2 FYNNEI. The CDR3 loop is CASSEFRGGGEQYF. The CDR3 DNA reads TGTGCCAGCAGTGAATTTAGGGGAGGAGGCGAGCAGTACTTC.

The chain carries TRBV14 and TRBJ2-5; D perhaps matches TRBD1 (5 bases). V was trimmed by 5 bases and J by 2 bases, leaving 9 bases between them. Germline-derived CDR1 and CDR2 are SGHDN and FVKESK. This CDR3 contains 13 residues. CDR3 in DNA: TGTGCCAGCAGCTGGACAAATCAAGAGACCCAGTACTTC. It encodes CASSWTNQETQYF. The variable domain in full, with the rest retrieved from reference TRBV14 and TRBJ2-5, is EAGVTQFPSHSVIEKGQTVTLRCDPISGHDNLYWYRRVMGKEIKFLLHFVKESKQDESGMPNNRFLAERTGGTYSTLKVQPAELEDSGVYFCASSWTNQETQYFGPGTRLLVL.

The CDR3 DNA reads as TGTGCCAGCAGCTTGTTTGGTAGAGATGAGCAGTTCTTC. This codes for CASSLFGRDEQFF. The gene calls are TRBV5-5 and TRBJ2-1; the D is unclear. The V and J ends lost 1 base and 8 bases respectively, with 10 bases between them. The CDR3 runs to 13 residues. Germline lookup yields CDR1 SGHKS and CDR2 YYEKEE (reference sequence). Supplemented by reference TRBV5-5 and TRBJ2-1, the full variable domain reads DAGVTQSPTHLIKTRGQQVTLRCSPISGHKSVSWYQQVLGQGPQFIFQYYEKEERGRGNFPDRFSARQFPNYSSELNVNALLLGDSALYLCASSLFGRDEQFFGPGTRLTVL.

This sequence joins TRBV6-1 and TRBJ2-2; D unresolved. The CDR3 runs 15 residues. Trimming left V 1 base short and J 1 base short, with 7 bases between. Germline V gene sequence: CDR1 MNHNS, CDR2 SASEGT. Here the CDR3 DNA reads TGTGCCAGCAGTGAAGGACTGAGGAACACCGGGGAGCTGTTTTTT. It codes for CASSEGLRNTGELFF.

The genes are TRBV5-1 and TRBJ2-3, with 10 bases lining up with TRBD2. The CDR3 length is 17 residues. Germline CDR1 reads SGHRS; CDR2 reads YFSETQ. V shed 4 bases and J 1 base; nucleotides not matched to a gene: 9. The CDR3, as DNA: TGCGCCAGCAGCCCCGGGACTAGCGATGGTGGCACAGATACGCAGTATTTT. Translation gives CASSPGTSDGGTDTQYF.

The rearrangement uses TRBV29-1 and TRBJ2-1; TRBD2 agrees at 8 bases. CDR3 length: 13 residues. Germline V lookup: CDR1 SQVTM, CDR2 ANQGSEA. V gave up 5 bases and J gave up 7 bases; unmatched junction bases: 7. CDR3 protein: CSVTGGPWNEQFF. For the CDR3, the DNA is TGCAGCGTTACGGGGGGGCCGTGGAATGAGCAGTTCTTC.

The chain links TRBV4-3 to TRBJ2-1, with 7 nucleotides matching TRBD1. The V gene end was trimmed by 0 bases and the J gene end by 5 bases; junction bases not matched to a gene: 10. CDR1 is LGHNA and CDR2 is YSLEER in the germline V gene. The CDR3 totals 17 residues. The CDR3 region is CASSQDSQGVANNEQFF. In nucleotides, the CDR3 is TGCGCCAGCAGCCAAGATTCCCAGGGGGTCGCGAACAATGAGCAGTTCTTC.

V is TRBV9 and J is TRBJ2-7; 10 bases map to TRBD1. From germline, CDR1 is SGDLS and CDR2 YYNGEE. CDR3 size: 16 residues. V trimming: 0 bases; J trimming: 2 bases; junction bases outside the gene matches: 5. CDR3 sequence: CASSVGRGTGAYEQYF. In DNA, the CDR3 is TGTGCCAGCAGCGTAGGGCGAGGGACAGGGGCCTACGAGCAGTACTTC.

The rearrangement links TRBV6-5 to TRBJ1-1, with 7 nucleotides matching TRBD1. V shed 7 bases and J 2 bases; nucleotides not matched to a gene: 7. The CDR3 spans 14 residues. Germline-derived CDR1 and CDR2 are MNHEY and SVGAGI. CDR3 bases: TGTGCCAGCACCAACAGGGGATTAAACACTGAAGCTTTCTTT. Translation: CASTNRGLNTEAFF.

This chain uses TRBV5-4 with TRBJ1-6; 9 positions match TRBD1. Germline assignment: CDR1 SGHNT and CDR2 YYREEE (reference sequence). This CDR3 is 14 amino acids long. After removal of 4 bases from V and 13 bases from J, the junction contained 9 bases not matched to a gene. This CDR3 reads CASSMDRGAVPLHF. CDR3 in DNA: TGTGCCAGCAGCATGGACAGGGGTGCGGTCCCCCTCCACTTT.

This chain uses TRBV5-1 with TRBJ2-7, with D maybe TRBD2 (7 bases). The CDR3 is 14 residues long. V shed 4 bases and J shed 6 bases, with 17 bases lying between them. The germline V gene has CDR1 SGHRS and CDR2 YFSETQ. This CDR3 is CASSPGGREGEQYF. In DNA form, the CDR3 reads TGCGCCAGCAGCCCGGGGGGCAGGGAAGGCGAGCAGTACTTC.

This chain links TRBV30 with TRBJ1-3, with D unresolved. CDR3 size: 19 residues. Germline CDR1 GTSNPN, CDR2 SVGIG (reference sequence). V lost 0 bases and J 0 bases, leaving 21 bases between the germline ends. The chain's CDR3 is CAWSVFEFPHVPSGNTIYF. The CDR3 DNA is TGTGCCTGGAGTGTTTTTGAGTTCCCTCATGTCCCCTCTGGAAACACCATATATTTT.

V gene TRBV29-1 combines with J gene TRBJ2-1, with D tentatively TRBD1 (5 bases). The CDR3 has 12 amino acids. Germline CDR1 and CDR2: SQVTM and ANQGSEA. V was clipped by 8 bases and J by 4 bases, with 12 bases between them. CDR3: CSIDSNYNEQFF. CDR3 DNA: TGCAGCATCGACAGCAATTACAATGAGCAGTTCTTC.

This clone was counted only a few times. The V and J genes are TRBV3-1 (or the pseudogene TRBV3-2) and TRBJ2-7; D gene ambiguous. V gave up 0 bases and J gave up 4 bases, with 13 bases separating them. Germline V lookup: CDR1 LGHDT, CDR2 YNNKEL (reference sequence). The CDR3 covers 15 residues. The CDR3 nucleotides read TGTGCCAGCAGCCAAGATTCCGCAGGTCTTTACGAGCAGTACTTC. As protein: CASSQDSAGLYEQYF.

In its sample, this clone was seen a few times. The chain couples TRBV20-1 to TRBJ1-4; no firm D call. The germline V gene has CDR1 DFQATT and CDR2 SNEGSKA (reference sequence). Trimming took 3 bases from V and 8 from J, leaving 16 bases between them. The CDR3 has 14 residues. The CDR3 loop reads CSASGVGRREKLFF. In DNA, the CDR3 is TGCAGTGCTAGTGGGGTCGGGAGGCGGGAAAAACTGTTTTTT.

The chain couples TRBV3-1 (or the pseudogene TRBV3-2) to TRBJ2-5; D may be TRBD2 (7 bases). Germline values: CDR1 LGHDT, CDR2 YNNKEL (reference sequence). This CDR3 spans 15 amino acids. The V gene lost 4 bases and the J gene lost 4 bases, with 16 bases spanning the gap. CDR3 sequence reads: CASSPGVGGGETQYF. The CDR3 DNA reads as TGTGCCAGCAGCCCTGGGGTGGGAGGGGGAGAGACCCAGTACTTC.

The V and J genes are TRBV1 and TRBJ2-3; the table's TRBD2 call for D was not verified on the DNA. TRBV1 constitutes a pseudogene. The CDR3 contains 13 residues. The DNA for the CDR3 is TGCACCAGCAGTAGTAAAGGCACAGATACGCAGTATTTT. This translates into CTSSSKGTDTQYF.

This clone was observed a few times. The J gene is TRBJ1-3, the V gene TRBV18; TRBD1 matches 7 bases. J gave up 4 bases and V 5 bases, and 5 bases lay outside the gene matches. The CDR3 totals 14 residues. CDR1 is KGHSH and CDR2 is LQKENI in the germline V gene. This CDR3 reads CASSSTGSGNTIYF. The CDR3 nucleotides are TGTGCCAGCTCATCGACAGGGTCCGGAAACACCATATATTTT.

This chain links TRBV6-2 or TRBV6-3 with TRBJ2-7; 8 nucleotides align to TRBD2. Germline-derived CDR1 and CDR2 are MNHEY and SVGEGT. V dropped 5 bases and J dropped 3; count of bases not matched to a gene: 9. There are 15 residues in the CDR3. CDR3: CASSLRLAGSYEQYF. CDR3 nucleotides: TGTGCCAGCAGTCTCCGTTTAGCGGGGAGCTACGAGCAGTACTTC.

This chain connects TRBV4-3 to TRBJ2-2; TRBD2 matches at 12 bases. The CDR3 consists of 20 residues. V shed 0 bases, J shed 6 bases, and the junction held 14 bases outside the gene matches. Germline V CDR1 and CDR2: LGHNA, YSLEER. CDR3 region: CASSQDGSSGGVLFSGELFF. The CDR3 region has the DNA TGCGCCAGCAGCCAAGATGGGTCTAGCGGGGGGGTTCTTTTTTCCGGGGAGCTGTTTTTT.

This chain connects TRBV3-1 (or the pseudogene TRBV3-2) to TRBJ2-7, with 9 bases lining up with TRBD1. V lost 3 bases, J lost 6 bases, and 3 bases stayed unmatched. Germline lookup yields CDR1 LGHDT and CDR2 YNNKEL (reference sequence). The CDR3 is made up of 13 amino acids. The CDR3 protein is CASSQGQGGEQYF. CDR3 bases: TGTGCCAGCAGCCAGGGACAGGGAGGCGAGCAGTACTTC.

V gene TRBV6-5 combines with J gene TRBJ2-1; 7 nucleotides line up with TRBD2. Germline V CDR1 and CDR2: MNHEY, SVGAGI. The V segment lost 8 bases and the J segment 9 bases; nucleotides outside the gene matches: 7. The CDR3 is 12 residues long. The CDR3, as DNA: TGTGCCAGCGGACTAGAGGTGCGTGAGCAGTTCTTC. This codes for CASGLEVREQFF.

The chain combines TRBV25-1 with TRBJ2-7; the match to TRBD1 covers 7 bases. The V gene's germline CDR1 is MGHDK and CDR2 SYGVNS. This CDR3 has 13 residues. The V segment lost 6 bases and the J segment 2 bases; nucleotides outside the gene matches: 4. CDR3 sequence: CASSLQGTYEQYF. For the CDR3, the DNA is TGTGCCAGCAGCTTACAGGGGACCTACGAGCAGTACTTC.

The CDR3 DNA reads TGTGCCAGCAGCTTGTACAGTAGCAATCAGCCCCAGCATTTT. This encodes CASSLYSSNQPQHF. This chain joins TRBV5-4 and TRBJ1-5; unclear D gene. The CDR3 loop spans 14 amino acids. Germline CDR1 reads SGHNT; CDR2 reads YYREEE (reference sequence). V was trimmed by 1 base and J by 0 bases, leaving 5 bases between them.

V and J are TRBV19 and TRBJ2-3; 7 bases match TRBD1. The V gene's germline CDR1 is LNHDA and CDR2 SQIVND (reference sequence). The CDR3 has 14 residues. With V trimmed by 5 bases and J by 6 bases, 8 bases remained unmatched. CDR3 sequence reads: CASSQGVGGDTQYF. The CDR3 DNA sequence: TGTGCCAGTAGTCAGGGGGTGGGCGGGGATACGCAGTATTTT. The variable domain in full, completed from reference TRBV19 and TRBJ2-3, reads DGGITQSPKYLFRKEGQNVTLSCEQNLNHDAMYWYRQDPGQGLRLIYYSQIVNDFQKGDIAEGYSVSREKKESFPLTVTSAQKNPTAFYLCASSQGVGGDTQYFGPGTRLTVL.

The DNA of the CDR3 is TGTGCCAGCAGCGTACGGGACAGCGGTCGGGAGACCCAGTACTTC. It yields the protein CASSVRDSGRETQYF. The V gene is TRBV9, the J gene TRBJ2-5; TRBD1 aligns across 7 bases. Germline-derived CDR1 and CDR2 are SGDLS and YYNGEE. Trimming at V came to 1 base and at J to 5 bases, leaving 8 bases not matched to a gene. There are 15 residues in the CDR3.

J is TRBJ2-7 and V is TRBV5-1, with D unresolved. CDR1 is SGHRS, CDR2 YFSETQ, per germline. CDR3 size: 13 residues. Trimming cost V 4 bases and J 5 bases, with 13 bases left between them. In DNA, the CDR3 is TGCGCCAGCAGCCGGAGAGAACCCAACGAGCAGTACTTC. It codes for CASSRREPNEQYF.